This entry concerns a single T cell receptor beta chain. A sample-barcoded 5' primer and a J-beta primer mix were used in a second PCR of about 7 to 12 cycles. A single record per CDR3 protein comes from TCRdb applying MiXCR to the 5' RACE reads. This sample has some 1.5 million distinct CDR3 sequences; approximately 39% occur once, and the top ten carry about 4%. This specimen comes from a study of blood T cells in healthy people across ages. The specimen was blood. This TCR came from a woman aged 18 to 35 in good health.

The DNA for the CDR3 is TGCGCCAGCAGCTTGGTACTGACAGGGAACAATGAGCAGTACTTC. It specifies CASSLVLTGNNEQYF. V is TRBV5-1 and J is TRBJ2-7; the match to TRBD1 covers 7 bases. The V segment lost 0 bases and the J segment 7 bases; nucleotides outside the gene matches: 10. The CDR3 is 15 residues long. Looked up from germline, CDR1 is SGHRS and CDR2 is YFSETQ. Drawing the rest from reference TRBV5-1 and TRBJ2-7, the complete variable domain is KAGVTQTPRYLIKTRGQQVTLSCSPISGHRSVSWYQQTPGQGLQFLFEYFSETQRNKGNFPGRFSGRQFSNSRSEMNVSTLELGDSALYLCASSLVLTGNNEQYFGPGTRLTVT.